This TCR beta chain comes out of a study of Ad26.COV2.S vaccination and SARS-CoV-2 variants. Background on the study: Ad26.COV2.S shots went into the muscle once or twice, 56 days apart.

V shed 5 bases and J shed 7 bases, with 12 bases lying between them. There are 13 residues in the CDR3. CDR1 and CDR2 from the germline V gene are LNHDA and SQIVND (reference sequence). In its sample, this clone was seen once. The table came from immunoSEQ multiplex PCR; TCRdb's copy has only in-frame clones and leaves some out. The sample shows about 320,000 clones, roughly 80% of them seen only once. Described treatment: some 19 received Ad26.COV2.S at low or high dose, single or two shots; several received placebo; per-sample allocation not given. Specimen acquisition occurred on day 63 following the initial vaccine or placebo injection.

This TCR came from a person aged 18-65 years who received the Ad26.COV2.S COVID-19 vaccine or a placebo. The chain couples TRBV19 to TRBJ1-5; D not resolved. Here the sequenced sample was peripheral blood, taken in a trial of Ad26.COV2.S vaccine versus placebo. CDR3 nucleotides: TGTGCCAGTAGTCTAACATCGGAACAGCCCCAGCATTTT. It codes for CASSLTSEQPQHF.